A single sample gave rise to the 14 T cell receptor beta chains below, sequenced in a study of cytomegalovirus exposure and HLA in healthy donors. It was with 60 Vbeta and 13 Jbeta primers that the PCR ran. Assay used: immunoSEQ multiplex PCR; TCRdb lists only in-frame clones, some missing. The sample lists around 160,000 clones; roughly 80% were seen once. Sequencing used PBMCs. The receptor set was obtained from a man in his forties in good health and CMV-seropositive.

V and J are TRBV4-1 and TRBJ2-2; possible D gene TRBD1, 5 bases. The V end was cut by 0 bases, the J end by 4 bases, with 12 bases between. CDR3 length: 16 residues. The germline gives CDR1 MGHRA, CDR2 YSYEKL. CDR3: CASSQDVGQVTGELFF. CDR3 DNA: TGCGCCAGCAGCCAAGATGTAGGACAAGTCACCGGGGAGCTGTTTTTT.

This chain joins TRBV6-1 and TRBJ1-5; D is possibly TRBD1 (5 bases). Per the germline V gene, CDR1 is MNHNS and CDR2 is SASEGT. The ends were cut back, 7 bases at V and 4 bases at J, with 14 bases in the middle. The CDR3 covers 14 residues. The CDR3 region is CASTLGRINQPQHF. For the CDR3, the DNA is TGTGCCAGCACCCTGGGGCGGATTAATCAGCCCCAGCATTTT.

The chain combines TRBV10-1 with TRBJ2-7, with 9 bases identical to TRBD1. The germline CDR1 and CDR2 sequences are WNHNN and SYGVQD (reference sequence). Trimming removed 0 bases from V and 9 bases from J; junction bases left unmatched: 6. The CDR3 contains 14 residues. The CDR3 DNA sequence: TGCGCCAGCAGTGAGTCGGGACAGGGAGACCTGCAGTACTTC. Translating gives CASSESGQGDLQYF.

The J gene is TRBJ1-1, the V gene TRBV6-5; D remains unclear. The CDR3 consists of 12 residues. Deletions cut 6 bases from V and 6 bases from J, with 11 bases between. CDR1 and CDR2 (germline): MNHEY, SVGAGI. CDR3 bases: TGTGCCAGCAGCACGCCCCGCGCTGAAGCTTTCTTT. It specifies CASSTPRAEAFF.

The gene calls are TRBV28 and TRBJ1-1; 9 bases are shared with TRBD1. In germline, CDR1 is MDHEN, CDR2 SYDVKM. J was trimmed by 1 base and V by 6 bases; bases with no gene match: 6. The CDR3 is 15 amino acids. CDR3 in DNA: TGTGCCAGCAGCATCCCACAGGGGGCGAACACTGAAGCTTTCTTT. Translated, it gives CASSIPQGANTEAFF.

The gene calls are TRBV13 and TRBJ2-1; 11 bases map to TRBD2. This CDR3 is built from 15 residues. V shed 3 bases, J shed 5 bases, and the junction held 3 bases outside the gene matches. The germline gives CDR1 PRHDT, CDR2 FYEKMQ (reference sequence). The CDR3 reads CASSFSGRAHNEQFF. The CDR3 DNA follows: TGTGCCAGCAGCTTTAGCGGGAGGGCCCACAATGAGCAGTTCTTC.

V is TRBV19 and J is TRBJ2-7; D is ambiguous. The V gene's germline CDR1 is LNHDA and CDR2 SQIVND (reference sequence). Trimming stripped 6 bases from V and 0 bases from J, with 18 bases between. CDR3 length: 16 amino acids. CDR3 amino acids: CASSPPRVESSYEQYF. The CDR3 DNA reads as TGTGCCAGTAGCCCTCCCCGGGTGGAGAGCTCCTACGAGCAGTACTTC.

About this clone itself: Other DNA variants within this sample encode the same CDR3. J is TRBJ2-7 and V is TRBV13; unclear D gene. Trimming removed 5 bases from V and 5 bases from J, with 13 bases in between. The CDR3 length is 13 residues. The germline V gene has CDR1 PRHDT and CDR2 FYEKMQ (reference sequence). CDR3 protein: CASSPERSHEQYF. Written as DNA, the CDR3 is TGTGCCAGCAGCCCGGAGAGGTCCCACGAGCAGTACTTC.

This clone was seen only a few times. The rearrangement joins TRBV28 to TRBJ1-4; TRBD1 aligns across 8 bases. The germline CDR1 and CDR2 sequences are MDHEN and SYDVKM. The CDR3 is 16 residues long. V dropped 1 base and J dropped 8; count of bases not matched to a gene: 9. CDR3 bases: TGTGCCAGCAGTTTATTCCCCGGGACAGGCAACGAAAAACTGTTTTTT. Translated, it gives CASSLFPGTGNEKLFF.

The chain uses TRBV5-6 and TRBJ2-5; D ambiguous. The CDR3 length is 11 residues. The V and J ends lost 0 bases and 7 bases respectively, with 4 bases between them. CDR1 is SGHDT and CDR2 is YYEEEE in the germline V gene. CDR3 nucleotides: TGTGCCAGCAGCTTGGCCGGGACCCAGTACTTC. Translating it yields CASSLAGTQYF.

The V and J genes are TRBV7-8 and TRBJ2-5; a weak D match, TRBD2 (5 bases). V lost 5 bases, J lost 4 bases, and 8 bases lay in between. The CDR3 spans 12 residues. CDR1 is SGHVS and CDR2 is FQNEAQ in the germline V gene. The CDR3 loop reads CASSPRGETQYF. CDR3 nucleotide sequence: TGTGCCAGCAGCCCCCGGGGAGAGACCCAGTACTTC.

The chain combines TRBV29-1 with TRBJ1-1; 7 positions agree with TRBD1. The CDR3 contains 13 residues. With V trimmed by 5 bases and J by 1 base, 4 bases remained unmatched. The V gene's germline CDR1 is SQVTM and CDR2 ANQGSEA. CDR3 nucleotides: TGCAGCGTTTACAGGGGAGGGAACACTGAAGCTTTCTTT. This sequence encodes CSVYRGGNTEAFF.

This clone was picked up a small number of times. The V gene is TRBV28, the J gene TRBJ2-6; D is unclear. The V end lost 5 bases, the J end lost 1 base, and 12 bases lay between the germline ends. Germline lookup yields CDR1 MDHEN and CDR2 SYDVKM. CDR3 length: 16 residues. CDR3 nucleotide sequence: TGTGCCAGCAGTCCGATAACAGAATCTGGGGCCAACGTCCTGACTTTC. Translated: CASSPITESGANVLTF.

The chain joins TRBV5-4 to TRBJ2-7; D is ambiguous. The CDR3 totals 15 residues. CDR1 and CDR2 from the germline V gene are SGHNT and YYREEE (reference sequence). Trimming removed 2 bases at V and 2 bases at J, with 14 bases between. CDR3 sequence (DNA): TGTGCCAGCAGCTTCTTGGCCATCCCTCCCTACGAGCAGTACTTC. Translated: CASSFLAIPPYEQYF.